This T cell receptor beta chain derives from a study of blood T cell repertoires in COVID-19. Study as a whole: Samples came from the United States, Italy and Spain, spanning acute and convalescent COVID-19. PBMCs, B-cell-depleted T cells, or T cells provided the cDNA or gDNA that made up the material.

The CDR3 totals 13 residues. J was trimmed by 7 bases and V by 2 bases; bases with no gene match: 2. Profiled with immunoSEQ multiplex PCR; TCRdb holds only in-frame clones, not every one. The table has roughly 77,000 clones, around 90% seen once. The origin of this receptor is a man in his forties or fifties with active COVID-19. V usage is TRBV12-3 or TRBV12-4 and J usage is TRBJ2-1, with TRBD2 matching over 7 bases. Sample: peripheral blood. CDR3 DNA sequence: TGTGCCAGCAGTTTACCCGGGGGGAATGAGCAGTTCTTC. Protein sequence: CASSLPGGNEQFF.